This entry describes one T cell receptor beta chain. This sample was taken from a study of T cell changes during pregnancy in multiple sclerosis. Only in-frame clones appear in the TCRdb table, and some are missing; sequencing was by immunoSEQ multiplex PCR. The profile covers roughly 48,000 clones, with about nine tenths appearing a single time and less than 1.5% taken by the ten largest. The CDR3 covers 15 residues. Germline assignment: CDR1 SGHTA and CDR2 FQGNSA. Trimming removed 5 bases from V and 5 bases from J; junction bases left unmatched: 7. The source was CD4+ T cells from peripheral blood mononuclear cells, collected in the second trimester of pregnancy. The chain is built from TRBV7-2 and TRBJ2-2; 8 nucleotides agree with TRBD2. The clonotype comes from a female donor with multiple sclerosis, enrolled in a pregnancy study. CDR3 coding DNA: TGTGCCAGCAGCGATCGGACTAGCAGGACCGGGGAGCTGTTTTTT. The encoded protein is CASSDRTSRTGELFF.